This record concerns one TCR beta chain sequence. The data belong to a study of long-term antiretroviral therapy in people with HIV. A v3.0 immunoSEQ assay was performed at survey level. Sequencing was designed to cover about 40,000-55,000 T-cell genomes in each sample. Only in-frame clones appear in the TCRdb table, and some are missing; sequencing was by immunoSEQ multiplex PCR. The sample lists about 38,000 clones, 75% to 90% occurring once. Going into DNA extraction, samples held 1-10 million cryopreserved PBMC. V was pared by 5 bases and J by 6 bases, with 3 bases of the junction left unmatched. The CDR3 is 13 amino acids. Germline assignment: CDR1 MNHEY and CDR2 SVGAGI.

The specimen was unsorted PBMCs, collected 1.5 years after starting antiretroviral therapy. V gene TRBV6-5 combines with J gene TRBJ2-1; 8 nucleotides match TRBD2. This clonotype was sampled from a man younger than 35 with HIV. CDR3 sequence (DNA): TGTGCCAGCAGTCGACTAGCGTCCAATGAGCAGTTCTTC. It codes for CASSRLASNEQFF.